Following are 24 T cell receptor beta chains from one sample sequenced in a study of OX40 agonist ivuxolimab in advanced cancers. The data were produced by immunoSEQ multiplex PCR, yet TCRdb's version contains in-frame clones alone and is incomplete. The sample yields about 77,000 clones, 75% to 90% seen once. Sequencing used CD4+ or CD8+ T cells sorted from blood, obtained in a trial of the OX40 agonist ivuxolimab. The receptor source for this set is an adult with an advanced solid tumor such as melanoma, head and neck, liver or kidney cancer.

The J gene is TRBJ2-1, the V gene TRBV6-5; D is undetermined. CDR1 is MNHEY and CDR2 is SVGAGI in the germline V gene. The CDR3 runs 13 residues. V was cut by 6 bases and J by 9 bases, with 15 bases left in between. CDR3 region: CASSQRRFGEQFF. The DNA of the CDR3 is TGTGCCAGCAGCCAAAGAAGGTTCGGTGAGCAGTTCTTC.

The chain carries TRBV6-5 and TRBJ1-2; D uncertain. The CDR3 covers 13 residues. Between the trimmed V and J ends, which lost 0 bases and 2 bases, there was a span of 4 bases. Germline V CDR1 and CDR2: MNHEY, SVGAGI. The chain's CDR3 is CASSYSPNYGYTF. CDR3 bases: TGTGCCAGCAGTTACTCTCCAAACTATGGCTACACCTTC.

The DNA for the CDR3 is TGCGCCAGCAGCCAAGAGATGAGACAGACCACCATATATTTT. Protein product: CASSQEMRQTTIYF. The chain couples TRBV4-1 to TRBJ1-3, with a weak D call TRBD1 (5 bases). The V gene's germline CDR1 is MGHRA and CDR2 YSYEKL. The V end lost 0 bases, the J end lost 9 bases, and 12 bases lay between the germline ends. This CDR3 contains 14 residues.

The chain employs TRBV30 and TRBJ1-2, with a tentative D call TRBD1 (5 bases). The germline V and J ends were trimmed by 4 bases and 0 bases, with 6 bases remaining between them. The CDR3 is made up of 12 amino acids. Per the germline V gene, CDR1 is GTSNPN and CDR2 is SVGIG (reference sequence). CDR3 nucleotides: TGTGCCTGGACGACAGCTAACTATGGCTACACCTTC. Translation gives CAWTTANYGYTF.

The gene calls are TRBV5-1 and TRBJ2-3; TRBD2 agrees at 14 bases. CDR1 SGHRS and CDR2 YFSETQ come from the germline V gene. With 4 bases clipped from V and 8 bases from J, the junction kept 6 bases outside the gene matches. The CDR3 contains 15 residues. Written as DNA, the CDR3 is TGCGCCAGCAGCGTGACTAGCGGGAGGGCCGTTACGCAGTATTTT. The encoded protein is CASSVTSGRAVTQYF.

The CDR3 spells CASSLGVQNIQYF. DNA for the CDR3: TGCGCCAGCAGCTTGGGGGTCCAAAACATTCAGTACTTC. The chain employs TRBV5-1 and TRBJ2-4, with D uncertain. Germline V gene lookup returns CDR1 SGHRS and CDR2 YFSETQ. Between the trimmed V and J ends, which lost 0 bases and 5 bases, there was a span of 6 bases. CDR3 size: 13 residues. Supplemented by reference TRBV5-1 and TRBJ2-4, the full variable domain reads KAGVTQTPRYLIKTRGQQVTLSCSPISGHRSVSWYQQTPGQGLQFLFEYFSETQRNKGNFPGRFSGRQFSNSRSEMNVSTLELGDSALYLCASSLGVQNIQYFGAGTRLSVL.

This chain joins TRBV18 and TRBJ2-5; D unresolved. V lost 3 bases and J lost 5, with 13 bases in between. Per germline, CDR1 KGHSH and CDR2 LQKENI. The CDR3 has 14 amino acids. The CDR3 nucleotides are TGTGCCAGCTCACCGCCAAGCCGTATCGAGACCCAGTACTTC. It encodes CASSPPSRIETQYF. The variable domain in full, completed from reference TRBV18 and TRBJ2-5, reads NAGVMQNPRHLVRRRGQEARLRCSPMKGHSHVYWYRQLPEEGLKFMVYLQKENIIDESGMPKERFSAEFPKEGPSILRIQQVVRGDSAAYFCASSPPSRIETQYFGPGTRLLVL.

This chain joins TRBV5-1 and TRBJ2-4, with D perhaps TRBD1 (6 bases). V lost 4 bases and J lost 0, with 11 bases in between. The germline V gene encodes CDR1 SGHRS and CDR2 YFSETQ. The CDR3 runs 15 residues. The CDR3 spells CASSPGHLAKNIQYF. CDR3 nucleotide sequence: TGCGCCAGCAGCCCGGGACATTTAGCCAAAAACATTCAGTACTTC.

The chain has TRBV28 and TRBJ2-1; D is possibly TRBD1 or TRBD2 (6 bases each). V lost 8 bases and J 7 bases, leaving 21 bases between the germline ends. Germline CDR1 and CDR2: MDHEN and SYDVKM. This CDR3 comprises 15 residues. CDR3 DNA sequence: TGTGCCAGCTTCACGAGAGGGCAGGGGAGGAATGAGCAGTTCTTC. Protein: CASFTRGQGRNEQFF.

Here the CDR3 reads CASSEFRGHPSPLHF. The CDR3 coding sequence is TGTGCCAGCAGTGAATTCAGGGGGCATCCCTCACCCCTCCACTTT. V gene TRBV25-1 combines with J gene TRBJ1-6; 8 nucleotides align to TRBD1. The CDR3 length is 15 residues. Looked up from germline, CDR1 is MGHDK and CDR2 is SYGVNS. J was trimmed by 10 bases and V by 1 base; bases with no gene match: 6.

The V call is TRBV19, the J call TRBJ1-5; D gene ambiguous. Deletions cut 6 bases from V and 4 bases from J, with 10 bases between. The CDR3 has 13 amino acids. CDR1 LNHDA and CDR2 SQIVND come from the germline V gene (reference sequence). The CDR3 bases are TGTGCCAGTAGCCCAGGATATAATCAGCCCCAGCATTTT. This encodes CASSPGYNQPQHF. The whole variable domain, remainder taken from reference TRBV19 and TRBJ1-5, is DGGITQSPKYLFRKEGQNVTLSCEQNLNHDAMYWYRQDPGQGLRLIYYSQIVNDFQKGDIAEGYSVSREKKESFPLTVTSAQKNPTAFYLCASSPGYNQPQHFGDGTRLSIL.

V is TRBV5-1 and J is TRBJ2-3; unclear D gene. V lost 5 bases and J 0 bases, leaving 10 bases between the germline ends. In germline, CDR1 is SGHRS, CDR2 YFSETQ. The CDR3 is made up of 14 amino acids. DNA of the CDR3: TGCGCCAGCAGGGATACAGTGAGCACAGATACGCAGTATTTT. Amino acids: CASRDTVSTDTQYF. Together with reference TRBV5-1 and TRBJ2-3, the CDR3 gives the full variable domain: KAGVTQTPRYLIKTRGQQVTLSCSPISGHRSVSWYQQTPGQGLQFLFEYFSETQRNKGNFPGRFSGRQFSNSRSEMNVSTLELGDSALYLCASRDTVSTDTQYFGPGTRLTVL.

The chain's CDR3 is CASSPGTGRYGYTF. The DNA for the CDR3 is TGTGCCAGCTCACCTGGGACAGGGAGATATGGCTACACCTTC. The gene calls are TRBV18 and TRBJ1-2; 9 bases line up with TRBD1. V shed 3 bases, J shed 5 bases, and the junction held 4 bases outside the gene matches. Per the germline V gene, CDR1 is KGHSH and CDR2 is LQKENI. The CDR3 has 14 residues. Variable domain in full (rest from reference TRBV18 and TRBJ1-2): NAGVMQNPRHLVRRRGQEARLRCSPMKGHSHVYWYRQLPEEGLKFMVYLQKENIIDESGMPKERFSAEFPKEGPSILRIQQVVRGDSAAYFCASSPGTGRYGYTFGSGTRLTVV.

The V gene is TRBV5-1, the J gene TRBJ1-1, with 7 nucleotides matching TRBD1. V dropped 4 bases and J dropped 0; count of bases not matched to a gene: 9. CDR1 is SGHRS, CDR2 YFSETQ, per germline. This CDR3 is built from 16 residues. In DNA form, the CDR3 reads TGCGCCAGCAGCCAAACTTCCAGGGGGATGAACACTGAAGCTTTCTTT. Its protein is CASSQTSRGMNTEAFF.

The chain recombines TRBV4-1 with TRBJ2-1; tentative D call: TRBD2 (6 bases). This CDR3 has 16 residues. Germline values: CDR1 MGHRA, CDR2 YSYEKL. With 1 base removed from V and 3 bases from J, the gap between germline ends came to 13 bases. CDR3 protein: CASSQVQVADYNEQFF. The CDR3 DNA follows: TGCGCCAGCAGCCAAGTCCAAGTAGCGGACTACAATGAGCAGTTCTTC.

The V and J genes are TRBV4-1 and TRBJ2-3; D is unresolved. Trimming removed 2 bases at V and 0 bases at J, with 15 bases between. The germline gives CDR1 MGHRA, CDR2 YSYEKL. The CDR3 contains 17 residues. CDR3 amino acids: CASSQRAAVTSTDTQYF. Here the CDR3 DNA reads TGCGCCAGCAGCCAACGGGCGGCAGTGACTAGCACAGATACGCAGTATTTT.

This clone occurred once. V and J are TRBV6-1 and TRBJ1-5; tentatively, D is TRBD1 (5 bases). CDR1 is MNHNS, CDR2 SASEGT, per germline. CDR3 length: 13 residues. Deletions cut 10 bases from V and 2 bases from J, with 12 bases between. Written as DNA, the CDR3 is TGTGCCACCCAGTGGGACGGCAATCAGCCCCAGCATTTT. It is translated as CATQWDGNQPQHF.

V is TRBV27 and J is TRBJ1-2; 9 bases align to TRBD1. J lost 7 bases, V lost 0 bases, and 6 bases had no gene match. Germline assignment: CDR1 MNHEY and CDR2 SMNVEV (reference sequence). This CDR3 comprises 15 residues. The CDR3 sequence is CASSLSGQGFRGYTF. As DNA, the CDR3 is TGTGCCAGCAGTTTATCGGGACAGGGCTTCCGTGGCTACACCTTC.

This rearrangement joins TRBV5-1 to TRBJ2-7, with D perhaps TRBD2 (6 bases). From germline, CDR1 is SGHRS and CDR2 YFSETQ. The V gene lost 7 bases and the J gene lost 3 bases, with 11 bases spanning the gap. CDR3 length: 12 residues. CDR3 loop: CASWEVSYEQYF. CDR3 DNA: TGCGCCAGCTGGGAGGTGAGCTACGAGCAGTACTTC.

This rearrangement joins TRBV29-1 to TRBJ2-7; TRBD2 is a possible D gene (7 bases). Per the germline V gene, CDR1 is SQVTM and CDR2 is ANQGSEA. The CDR3 is made up of 14 amino acids. Trimming took 6 bases from V and 1 from J, leaving 16 bases between them. CDR3 in DNA: TGCAGCGTCCGTACAGGGAGGGGGTCCTACGAGCAGTACTTC. Its translation is CSVRTGRGSYEQYF.

This chain uses TRBV7-8 with TRBJ2-5; maybe TRBD2 (5 bases). This CDR3 has 14 amino acids. V was shortened by 7 bases and J by 2 bases, with 14 bases between the two germline ends. Germline CDR1 SGHVS, CDR2 FQNEAQ. The DNA for the CDR3 is TGTGCCAGCACCCTCCGACGGGATCAAGAGACCCAGTACTTC. Amino acids: CASTLRRDQETQYF.

The rearrangement joins TRBV10-2 to TRBJ2-5; D is possibly TRBD1 or TRBD2 (6 bases each). V lost 6 bases to trimming and J lost 5 bases, with 16 bases between them. Per the germline V gene, CDR1 is WSHSY and CDR2 is SAAADI. The CDR3 sequence is 14 residues long. In DNA form, the CDR3 reads TGCGCCAGCAGACTGGGGGGCGGTTGGGAGACCCAGTACTTC. Protein sequence: CASRLGGGWETQYF.

This chain uses TRBV19 with TRBJ2-7; 7 bases are a match to TRBD1. The CDR3 runs 14 residues. CDR1 and CDR2 from the germline V gene are LNHDA and SQIVND (reference sequence). V shed 6 bases and J 4 bases; nucleotides not matched to a gene: 9. As DNA, the CDR3 is TGTGCCAGTAGCGAGGGGAGACAGGGATACGAGCAGTACTTC. It codes for CASSEGRQGYEQYF.

This clone was counted between two and nine times. This rearrangement joins TRBV4-1 to TRBJ2-7; D is uncertain. CDR3 length: 13 amino acids. CDR1 and CDR2 from the germline V gene are MGHRA and YSYEKL. The V and J ends lost 3 bases and 4 bases respectively, with 10 bases between them. The CDR3 nucleotides are TGCGCCAGCAGCCAGACTCTACGATACGAGCAGTACTTC. It is translated as CASSQTLRYEQYF.